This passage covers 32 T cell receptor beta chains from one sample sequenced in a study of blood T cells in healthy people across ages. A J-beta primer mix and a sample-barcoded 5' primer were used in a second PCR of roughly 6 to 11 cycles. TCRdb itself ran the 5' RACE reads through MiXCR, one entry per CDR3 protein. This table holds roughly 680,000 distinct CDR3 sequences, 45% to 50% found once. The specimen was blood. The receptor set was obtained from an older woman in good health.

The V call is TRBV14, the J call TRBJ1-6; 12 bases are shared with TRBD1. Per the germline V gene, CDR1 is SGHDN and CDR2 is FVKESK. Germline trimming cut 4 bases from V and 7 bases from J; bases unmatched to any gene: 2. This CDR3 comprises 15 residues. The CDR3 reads CASSRGQGANSPLHF. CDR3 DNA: TGTGCCAGCAGCCGGGGACAGGGGGCGAATTCACCCCTCCACTTT.

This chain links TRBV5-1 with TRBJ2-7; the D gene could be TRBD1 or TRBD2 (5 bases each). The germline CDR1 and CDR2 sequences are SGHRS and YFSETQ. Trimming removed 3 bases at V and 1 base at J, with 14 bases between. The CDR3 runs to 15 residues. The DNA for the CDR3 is TGCGCCAGCAGCTCGGGACGGGACGGTTCCTACGAGCAGTACTTC. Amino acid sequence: CASSSGRDGSYEQYF.

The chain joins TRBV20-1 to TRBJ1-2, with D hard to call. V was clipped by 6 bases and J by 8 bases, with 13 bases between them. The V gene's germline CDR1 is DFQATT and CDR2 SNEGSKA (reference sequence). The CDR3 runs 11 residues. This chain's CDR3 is CSAVLPWGYTF. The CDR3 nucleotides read TGCAGTGCAGTCCTCCCTTGGGGCTACACCTTC.

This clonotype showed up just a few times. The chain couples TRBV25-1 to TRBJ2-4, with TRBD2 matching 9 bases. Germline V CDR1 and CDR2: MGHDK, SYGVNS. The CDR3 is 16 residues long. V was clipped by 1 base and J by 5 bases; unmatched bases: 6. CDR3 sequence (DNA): TGTGCCAGCAGTGAATTGGGCGGGAGGGGCGAAAACATTCAGTACTTC. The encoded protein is CASSELGGRGENIQYF.

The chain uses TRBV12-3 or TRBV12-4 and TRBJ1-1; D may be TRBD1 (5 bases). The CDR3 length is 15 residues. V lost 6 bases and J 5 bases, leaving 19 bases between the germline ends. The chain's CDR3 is CASSLQSGAVTEAFF. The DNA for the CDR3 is TGTGCCAGCAGCCTACAGTCTGGGGCGGTGACTGAAGCTTTCTTT.

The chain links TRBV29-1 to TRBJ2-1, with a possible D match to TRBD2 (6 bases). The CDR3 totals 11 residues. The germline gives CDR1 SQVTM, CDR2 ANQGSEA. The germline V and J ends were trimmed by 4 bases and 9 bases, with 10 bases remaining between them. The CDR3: CSVGRGGEQFF. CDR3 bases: TGCAGCGTTGGACGGGGAGGTGAGCAGTTCTTC.

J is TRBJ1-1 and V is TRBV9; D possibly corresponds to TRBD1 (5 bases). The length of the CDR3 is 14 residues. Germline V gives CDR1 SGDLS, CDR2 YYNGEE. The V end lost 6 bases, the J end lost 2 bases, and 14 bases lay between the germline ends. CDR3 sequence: CASTKATVNTEAFF. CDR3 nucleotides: TGTGCCAGCACAAAAGCGACAGTCAACACTGAAGCTTTCTTT.

CDR3 sequence (DNA): TGTGCCAGCAGCGTAGTAATGTCGTCGGATACGCAGTATTTT. Protein: CASSVVMSSDTQYF. The rearrangement uses TRBV9 and TRBJ2-3; the D is unclear. CDR3 length: 14 amino acids. Trimming stripped 0 bases from V and 6 bases from J, with 11 bases between. Germline CDR1 reads SGDLS; CDR2 reads YYNGEE. Combining the CDR3 with reference TRBV9 and TRBJ2-3 gives the whole variable domain DSGVTQTPKHLITATGQRVTLRCSPRSGDLSVYWYQQSLDQGLQFLIQYYNGEERAKGNILERFSAQQFPDLHSELNLSSLELGDSALYFCASSVVMSSDTQYFGPGTRLTVL.

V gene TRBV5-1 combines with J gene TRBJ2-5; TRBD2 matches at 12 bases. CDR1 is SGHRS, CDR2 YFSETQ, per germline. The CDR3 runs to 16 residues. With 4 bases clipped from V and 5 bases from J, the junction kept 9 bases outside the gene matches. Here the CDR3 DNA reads TGCGCCAGCAGCCTCGGACTAGCGGGGCAAGGGGAGACCCAGTACTTC. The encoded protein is CASSLGLAGQGETQYF.

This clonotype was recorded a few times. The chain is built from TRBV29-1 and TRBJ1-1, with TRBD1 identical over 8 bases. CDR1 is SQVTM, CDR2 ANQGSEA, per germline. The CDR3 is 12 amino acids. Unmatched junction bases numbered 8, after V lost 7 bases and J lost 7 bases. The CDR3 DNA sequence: TGCAGCGCCGACAGGGGAGGAGATGAAGCTTTCTTT. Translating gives CSADRGGDEAFF.

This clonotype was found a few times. The CDR3 region is CASSPGETDTQYF. CDR3 in DNA: TGTGCCAGCAGTCCGGGGGAGACAGATACGCAGTATTTT. J is TRBJ2-3 and V is TRBV6-2 or TRBV6-3; tentatively, D is TRBD2 (6 bases). V was trimmed by 5 bases and J by 3 bases, leaving 9 bases between them. The CDR3 is 13 residues long. Looked up from germline, CDR1 is MNHEY and CDR2 is SVGEGT.

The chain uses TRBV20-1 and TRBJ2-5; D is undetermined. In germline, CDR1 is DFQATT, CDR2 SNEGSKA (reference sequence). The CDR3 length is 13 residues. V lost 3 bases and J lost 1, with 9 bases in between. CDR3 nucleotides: TGCAGTGCTAGTGGCTGGGTCCAAGAGACCCAGTACTTC. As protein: CSASGWVQETQYF.

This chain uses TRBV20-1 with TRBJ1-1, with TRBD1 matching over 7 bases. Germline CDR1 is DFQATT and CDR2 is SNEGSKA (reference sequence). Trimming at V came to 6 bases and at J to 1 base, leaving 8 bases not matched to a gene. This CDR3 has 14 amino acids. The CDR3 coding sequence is TGCAGTGCAACAGGGGACGAGGGGAACACTGAAGCTTTCTTT. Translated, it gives CSATGDEGNTEAFF.

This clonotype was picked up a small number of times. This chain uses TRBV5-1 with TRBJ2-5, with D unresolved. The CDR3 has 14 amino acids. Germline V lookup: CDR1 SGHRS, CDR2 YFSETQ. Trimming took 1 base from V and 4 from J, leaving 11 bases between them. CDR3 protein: CASSLRWKGETQYF. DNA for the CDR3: TGCGCCAGCAGCTTGAGGTGGAAGGGAGAGACCCAGTACTTC.

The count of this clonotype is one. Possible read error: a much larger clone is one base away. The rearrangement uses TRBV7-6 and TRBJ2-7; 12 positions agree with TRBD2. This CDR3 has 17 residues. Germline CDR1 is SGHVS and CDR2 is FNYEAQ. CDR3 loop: CVSSRTSGMAGGYEQYF. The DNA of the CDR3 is TGTGTCAGCAGCCGGACTAGCGGGATGGCTGGGGGCTACGAGCAGTACTTC.

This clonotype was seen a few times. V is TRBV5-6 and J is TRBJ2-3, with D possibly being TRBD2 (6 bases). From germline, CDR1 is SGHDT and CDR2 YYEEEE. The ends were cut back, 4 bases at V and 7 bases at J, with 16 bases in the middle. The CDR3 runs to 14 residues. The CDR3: CASSPRTAGNTQYF. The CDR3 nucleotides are TGTGCCAGCAGCCCAAGGACCGCGGGAAATACGCAGTATTTT.

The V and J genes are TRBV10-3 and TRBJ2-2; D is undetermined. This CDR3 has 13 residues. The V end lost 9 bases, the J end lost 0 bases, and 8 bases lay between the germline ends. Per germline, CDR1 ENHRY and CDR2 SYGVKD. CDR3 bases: TGTGCCATGACCTCCTCGAACACCGGGGAGCTGTTTTTT. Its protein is CAMTSSNTGELFF.

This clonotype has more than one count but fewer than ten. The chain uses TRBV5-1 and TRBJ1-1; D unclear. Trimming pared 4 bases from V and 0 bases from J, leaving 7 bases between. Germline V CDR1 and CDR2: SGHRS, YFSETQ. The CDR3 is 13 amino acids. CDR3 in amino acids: CASSTGMNTEAFF. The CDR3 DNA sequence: TGCGCCAGCAGCACTGGGATGAACACTGAAGCTTTCTTT.

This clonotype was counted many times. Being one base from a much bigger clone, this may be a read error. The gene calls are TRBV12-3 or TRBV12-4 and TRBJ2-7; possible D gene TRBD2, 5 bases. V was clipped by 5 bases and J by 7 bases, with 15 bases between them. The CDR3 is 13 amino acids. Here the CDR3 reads CASSPGNYNEQYF. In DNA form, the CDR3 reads TGTGCCAGCAGTCCCGGGAACTACAATGAGCAGTACTTC.

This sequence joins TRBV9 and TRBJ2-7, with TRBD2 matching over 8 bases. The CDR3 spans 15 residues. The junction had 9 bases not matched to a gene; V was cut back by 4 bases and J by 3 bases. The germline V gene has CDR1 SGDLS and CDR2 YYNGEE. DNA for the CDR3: TGTGCCAGCAGCCGGGGGGGGGCTGGCAACTACGAGCAGTACTTC. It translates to CASSRGGAGNYEQYF.

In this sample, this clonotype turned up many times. The DNA for the CDR3 is TGTGCCAGCAGCCCCGCCGGGGAGACCCAGTACTTC. Translated, it gives CASSPAGETQYF. The J gene is TRBJ2-5, the V gene TRBV7-6; D unclear. This CDR3 is built from 12 residues. CDR1 and CDR2 from the germline V gene are SGHVS and FNYEAQ. The germline V and J ends were trimmed by 5 bases and 5 bases, with 9 bases remaining between them.

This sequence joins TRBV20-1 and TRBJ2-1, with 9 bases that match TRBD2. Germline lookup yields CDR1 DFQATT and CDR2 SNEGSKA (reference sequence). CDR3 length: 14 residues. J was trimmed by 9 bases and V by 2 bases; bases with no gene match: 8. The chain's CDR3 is CSARSGLASCEQFF. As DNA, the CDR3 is TGCAGTGCTAGATCTGGACTAGCGTCGTGTGAGCAGTTCTTC.

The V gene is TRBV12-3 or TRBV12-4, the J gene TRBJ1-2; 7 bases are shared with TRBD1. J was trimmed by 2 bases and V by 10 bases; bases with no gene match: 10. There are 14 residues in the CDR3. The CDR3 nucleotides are TGTGCCACCACTCCTACAGGGGACAACTATGGCTACACCTTC. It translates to CATTPTGDNYGYTF.

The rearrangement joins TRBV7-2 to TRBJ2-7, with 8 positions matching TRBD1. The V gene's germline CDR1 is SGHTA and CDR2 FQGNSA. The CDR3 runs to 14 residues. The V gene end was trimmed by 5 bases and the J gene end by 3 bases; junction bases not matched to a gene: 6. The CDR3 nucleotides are TGTGCCAGCAGCGCCTCCGGGACAGGCTACGAGCAGTACTTC. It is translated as CASSASGTGYEQYF.

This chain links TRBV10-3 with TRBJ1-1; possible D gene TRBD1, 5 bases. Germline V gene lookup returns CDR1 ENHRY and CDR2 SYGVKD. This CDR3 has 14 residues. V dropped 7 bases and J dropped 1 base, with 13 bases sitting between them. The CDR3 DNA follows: TGTGCCATCACCCTTGCTGGGGGGAACACTGAAGCTTTCTTT. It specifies CAITLAGGNTEAFF.

Here the CDR3 DNA reads TGCGCCAGCAGCCAGGTATTAGGACTAGCGGGAGCCTACGAGCAGTACTTC. Amino acid sequence: CASSQVLGLAGAYEQYF. J is TRBJ2-7 and V is TRBV4-3; 13 nucleotides align to TRBD2. This CDR3 is built from 17 residues. With 3 bases clipped from V and 2 bases from J, the junction kept 7 bases outside the gene matches. CDR1 and CDR2 (germline): LGHNA, YSLEER.

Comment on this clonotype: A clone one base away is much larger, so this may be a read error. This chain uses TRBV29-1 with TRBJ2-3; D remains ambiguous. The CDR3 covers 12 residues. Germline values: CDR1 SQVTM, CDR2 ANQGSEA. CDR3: CSVEDFTDTRYF. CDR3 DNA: TGCAGCGTTGAAGACTTTACAGATACGCGGTATTTT.

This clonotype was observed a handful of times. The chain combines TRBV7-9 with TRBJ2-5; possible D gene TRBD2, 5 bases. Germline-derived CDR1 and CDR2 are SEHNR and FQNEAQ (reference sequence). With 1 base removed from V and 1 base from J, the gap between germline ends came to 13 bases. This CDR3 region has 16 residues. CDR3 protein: CASSLGGRGSQETQYF. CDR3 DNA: TGTGCCAGCAGCTTAGGAGGCCGTGGGAGCCAAGAGACCCAGTACTTC.

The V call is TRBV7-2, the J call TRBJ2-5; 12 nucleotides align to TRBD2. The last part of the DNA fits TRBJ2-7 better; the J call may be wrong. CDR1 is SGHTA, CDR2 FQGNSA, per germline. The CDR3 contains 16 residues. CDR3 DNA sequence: TGTGCCAGCAGCTTTCTCCTAGCGGGAGGGCCCGGCGAGCAGTACTTC. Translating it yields CASSFLLAGGPGEQYF.

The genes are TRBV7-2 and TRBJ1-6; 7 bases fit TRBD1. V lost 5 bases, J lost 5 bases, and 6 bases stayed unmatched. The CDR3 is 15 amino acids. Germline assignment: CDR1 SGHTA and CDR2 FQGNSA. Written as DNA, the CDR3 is TGTGCCAGCAGCCGAGGGACAGTGAATAATTCACCCCTCCACTTT. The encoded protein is CASSRGTVNNSPLHF. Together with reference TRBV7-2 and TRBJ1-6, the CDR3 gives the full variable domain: GAGVSQSPSNKVTEKGKDVELRCDPISGHTALYWYRQSLGQGLEFLIYFQGNSAPDKSGLPSDRFSAERTGGSVSTLTIQRTQQEDSAVYLCASSRGTVNNSPLHFGNGTRLTVT.

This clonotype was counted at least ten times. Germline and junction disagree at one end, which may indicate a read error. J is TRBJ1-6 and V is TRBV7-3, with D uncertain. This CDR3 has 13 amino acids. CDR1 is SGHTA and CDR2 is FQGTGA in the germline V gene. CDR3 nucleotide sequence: TGTGCCAGCAGCTCGACGTTGATTTCACCCCCCCACTTT. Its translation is CASSSTLISPPHF. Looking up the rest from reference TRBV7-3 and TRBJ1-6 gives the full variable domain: GAGVSQTPSNKVTEKGKYVELRCDPISGHTALYWYRQSLGQGPEFLIYFQGTGAADDSGLPNDRFFAVRPEGSVSTLKIQRTERGDSAVYLCASSSTLISPPHFGNGTRLTVT.

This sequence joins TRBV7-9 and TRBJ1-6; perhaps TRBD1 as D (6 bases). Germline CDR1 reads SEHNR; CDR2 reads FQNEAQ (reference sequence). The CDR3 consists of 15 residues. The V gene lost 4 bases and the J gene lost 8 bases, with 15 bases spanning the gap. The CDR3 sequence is CASSSLGTRDSPLHF. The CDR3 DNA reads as TGTGCCAGCAGCTCCCTAGGGACAAGGGATTCACCCCTCCACTTT.